This T cell receptor beta chain was recovered during a study of Ad26.COV2.S vaccination and SARS-CoV-2 variants. Across the study: Donor allocation was to the COV1001 Ad26.COV2.S trial arm.

As for treatment: around 19 received Ad26.COV2.S at low or high dose, single or two shots; 5 received placebo; per-sample allocation not given. Day 63 after the first injection of vaccine or placebo was the sampling time. V dropped 6 bases and J dropped 5 bases, with 7 bases sitting between them. The CDR3 loop spans 12 amino acids. In germline, CDR1 is WNHNN, CDR2 SYGVQD (reference sequence). As to this clone: Different DNA sequences within this sample yield the same CDR3.

Assay used: immunoSEQ multiplex PCR; TCRdb lists only in-frame clones, some missing. The table includes 300,000 to 400,000 clones, approximately 84% detected once. J is TRBJ2-2 and V is TRBV10-1; D gene uncertain. The TCR was taken from a person aged 18-65 years who received the Ad26.COV2.S COVID-19 vaccine or a placebo. The material was peripheral blood, obtained in a trial of Ad26.COV2.S vaccine versus placebo. The CDR3 nucleotides are TGCGCCAGCAGCCAAGGGACCGGGGAGCTGTTTTTT. It is translated as CASSQGTGELFF.